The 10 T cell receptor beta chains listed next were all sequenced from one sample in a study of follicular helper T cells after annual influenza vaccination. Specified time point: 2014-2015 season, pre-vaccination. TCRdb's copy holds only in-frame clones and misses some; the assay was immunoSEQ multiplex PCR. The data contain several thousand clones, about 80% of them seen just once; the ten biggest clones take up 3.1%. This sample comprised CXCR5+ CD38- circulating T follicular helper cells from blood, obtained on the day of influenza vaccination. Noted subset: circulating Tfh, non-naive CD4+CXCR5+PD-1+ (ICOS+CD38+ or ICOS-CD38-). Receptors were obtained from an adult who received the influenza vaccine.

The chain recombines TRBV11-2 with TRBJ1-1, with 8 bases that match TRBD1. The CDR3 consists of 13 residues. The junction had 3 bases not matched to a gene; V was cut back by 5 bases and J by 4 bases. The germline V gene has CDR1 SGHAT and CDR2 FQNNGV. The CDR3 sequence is CASSVTGGTEAFF. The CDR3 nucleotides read TGTGCCAGCAGCGTAACAGGGGGCACTGAAGCTTTCTTT.

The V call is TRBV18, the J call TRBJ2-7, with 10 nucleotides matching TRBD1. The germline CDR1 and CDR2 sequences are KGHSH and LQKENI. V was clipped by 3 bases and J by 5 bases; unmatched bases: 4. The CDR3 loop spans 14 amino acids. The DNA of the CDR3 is TGTGCCAGCTCACCTCTGGACAGGGGGAACGAGCAGTACTTC. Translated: CASSPLDRGNEQYF.

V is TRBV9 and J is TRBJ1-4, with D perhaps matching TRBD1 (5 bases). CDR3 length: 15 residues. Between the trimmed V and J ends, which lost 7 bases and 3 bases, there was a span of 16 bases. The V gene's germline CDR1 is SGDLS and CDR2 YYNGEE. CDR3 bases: TGTGCCAGCGCACCCACCGGGGCGCCTAATGAAAAACTGTTTTTT. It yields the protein CASAPTGAPNEKLFF.

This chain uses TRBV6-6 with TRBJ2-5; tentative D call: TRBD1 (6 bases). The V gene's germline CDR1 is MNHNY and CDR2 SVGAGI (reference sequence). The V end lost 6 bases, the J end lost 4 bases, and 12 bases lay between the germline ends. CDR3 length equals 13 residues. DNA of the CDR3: TGTGCCAGCAGGTGGACAGTGGGAGAGACCCAGTACTTC. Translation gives CASRWTVGETQYF.

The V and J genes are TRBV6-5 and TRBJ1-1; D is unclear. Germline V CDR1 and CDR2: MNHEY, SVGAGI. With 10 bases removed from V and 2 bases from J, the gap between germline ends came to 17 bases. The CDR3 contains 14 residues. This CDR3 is CATLRSGVNTEAFF. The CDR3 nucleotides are TGTGCCACCTTACGCTCTGGGGTTAACACTGAAGCTTTCTTT.

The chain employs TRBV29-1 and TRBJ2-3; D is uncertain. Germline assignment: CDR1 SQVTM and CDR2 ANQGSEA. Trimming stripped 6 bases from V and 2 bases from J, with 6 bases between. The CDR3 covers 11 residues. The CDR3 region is CSVQFTDTQYF. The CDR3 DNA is TGCAGCGTCCAGTTCACAGATACGCAGTATTTT.

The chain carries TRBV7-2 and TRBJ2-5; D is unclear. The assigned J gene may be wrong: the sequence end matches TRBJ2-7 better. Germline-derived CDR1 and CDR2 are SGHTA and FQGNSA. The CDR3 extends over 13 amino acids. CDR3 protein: CASSRSDSYEQYF. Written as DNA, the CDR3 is TGTGCCAGCAGTCGATCCGACTCCTACGAGCAGTACTTC.

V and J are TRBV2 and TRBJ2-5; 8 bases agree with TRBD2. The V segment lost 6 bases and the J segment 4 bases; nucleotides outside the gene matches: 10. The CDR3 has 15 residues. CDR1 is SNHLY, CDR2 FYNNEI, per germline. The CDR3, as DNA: TGTGCCAGCAGGCCGGGACTAGAAAGGGCAGAGACCCAGTACTTC. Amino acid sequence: CASRPGLERAETQYF.

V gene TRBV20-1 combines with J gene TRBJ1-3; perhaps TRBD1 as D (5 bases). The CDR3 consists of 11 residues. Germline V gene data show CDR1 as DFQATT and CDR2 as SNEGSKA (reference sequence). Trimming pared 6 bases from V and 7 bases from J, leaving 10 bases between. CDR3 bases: TGCAGTGCCATCGGGGGGAACACCATATATTTT. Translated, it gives CSAIGGNTIYF.

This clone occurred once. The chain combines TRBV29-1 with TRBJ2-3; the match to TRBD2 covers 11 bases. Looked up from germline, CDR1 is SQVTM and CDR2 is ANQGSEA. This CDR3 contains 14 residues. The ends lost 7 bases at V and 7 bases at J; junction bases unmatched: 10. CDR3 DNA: TGCAGCGCGGAAAAAACTAGCGGGGGAAATACGCAGTATTTT. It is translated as CSAEKTSGGNTQYF.